Below, 19 T cell receptor beta chains from the same sample are listed, as sequenced in a study of blood T cell repertoires in COVID-19. The method was immunoSEQ multiplex PCR; TCRdb's version includes in-frame clones alone and lacks a portion of them. Found here are about 70,000 clones, roughly 87% of them singletons; the top ten hold 8% to 10%. Input material: peripheral blood. These receptor sequences come from a man between 50 and 59 years old with active COVID-19.

This rearrangement joins TRBV3-1 (or the pseudogene TRBV3-2) to TRBJ2-1, with 9 bases that match TRBD2. CDR3 size: 16 residues. The J segment lost 7 bases and the V segment lost 6 bases, leaving 13 bases of the junction unmatched. Germline CDR1 reads LGHDT; CDR2 reads YNNKEL (reference sequence). CDR3 loop: CASSQRPAGGRNEQFF. DNA of the CDR3: TGTGCCAGCAGTCAGAGGCCAGCGGGGGGCCGTAATGAGCAGTTCTTC.

CDR3 nucleotide sequence: TGTGCCAGCAGCGTAGGAGGTGGGGAGCTGTTTTTT. It specifies CASSVGGGELFF. The chain uses TRBV9 and TRBJ2-2; no reliable D call. This CDR3 spans 12 amino acids. Trimming pared 0 bases from V and 8 bases from J, leaving 5 bases between. Germline lookup yields CDR1 SGDLS and CDR2 YYNGEE.

The gene calls are TRBV19 and TRBJ2-7, with a possible D match to TRBD1 (6 bases). The CDR3 spans 14 residues. Trimming left V 5 bases short and J 2 bases short, with 13 bases between. CDR1 and CDR2 (germline): LNHDA, SQIVND (reference sequence). The CDR3 DNA sequence: TGTGCCAGTAGTTTCTACAGGGTTGCCTACGAGCAGTACTTC. Protein sequence: CASSFYRVAYEQYF.

V gene TRBV19 combines with J gene TRBJ1-4, with D perhaps matching TRBD1 (5 bases). Germline lookup yields CDR1 LNHDA and CDR2 SQIVND (reference sequence). The V end lost 5 bases, the J end lost 0 bases, and 10 bases lay between the germline ends. The length of the CDR3 is 15 residues. The CDR3 protein is CASSYRQATNEKLFF. The CDR3 coding sequence is TGTGCCAGTAGTTACAGGCAGGCAACTAATGAAAAACTGTTTTTT.

CDR3 bases: TGCGCCAGCAGCTTGACGGGACAGGGGCAAAACATTCAGTACTTC. Translation gives CASSLTGQGQNIQYF. The chain joins TRBV5-1 to TRBJ2-4; 10 positions match TRBD1. J gave up 5 bases and V 1 base, and 3 bases lay outside the gene matches. CDR3 length: 15 residues. Germline assignment: CDR1 SGHRS and CDR2 YFSETQ. The full variable domain, with the rest looked up from reference TRBV5-1 and TRBJ2-4, is KAGVTQTPRYLIKTRGQQVTLSCSPISGHRSVSWYQQTPGQGLQFLFEYFSETQRNKGNFPGRFSGRQFSNSRSEMNVSTLELGDSALYLCASSLTGQGQNIQYFGAGTRLSVL.

The J gene is TRBJ1-1, the V gene TRBV14; no clear D. The CDR3 is 13 amino acids. Germline V gives CDR1 SGHDN, CDR2 FVKESK. Between the trimmed V and J ends, which lost 4 bases and 2 bases, there was a span of 8 bases. CDR3 amino acids: CASSRQLNTEAFF. In nucleotides, the CDR3 is TGTGCCAGCAGCCGACAACTTAACACTGAAGCTTTCTTT. Supplemented by reference TRBV14 and TRBJ1-1, the full variable domain reads EAGVTQFPSHSVIEKGQTVTLRCDPISGHDNLYWYRRVMGKEIKFLLHFVKESKQDESGMPNNRFLAERTGGTYSTLKVQPAELEDSGVYFCASSRQLNTEAFFGQGTRLTVV.

The genes are TRBV5-1 and TRBJ1-1, with 8 nucleotides matching TRBD1. V gave up 4 bases and J gave up 2 bases; unmatched junction bases: 7. This CDR3 region has 15 residues. Germline V gene data show CDR1 as SGHRS and CDR2 as YFSETQ. CDR3 loop: CASSPPGTGNTEAFF. CDR3 nucleotide sequence: TGCGCCAGCAGCCCACCCGGGACAGGCAACACTGAAGCTTTCTTT.

The chain has TRBV2 and TRBJ2-5, with 9 bases aligning to TRBD2. V lost 1 base and J lost 4; bases outside the gene matches: 7. The CDR3 length is 16 residues. In germline, CDR1 is SNHLY, CDR2 FYNNEI. CDR3 in DNA: TGTGCCAGCAGTGAAGGGCGGACTAGCGCCGGAGAGACCCAGTACTTC. This translates into CASSEGRTSAGETQYF. Filled out from reference TRBV2 and TRBJ2-5, the complete variable domain reads EPEVTQTPSHQVTQMGQEVILRCVPISNHLYFYWYRQILGQKVEFLVSFYNNEISEKSEIFDDQFSVERPDGSNFTLKIRSTKLEDSAMYFCASSEGRTSAGETQYFGPGTRLLVL.

The chain has TRBV7-9 and TRBJ1-2, with D unresolved. CDR3 length: 16 amino acids. Per germline, CDR1 SEHNR and CDR2 FQNEAQ (reference sequence). V shed 5 bases and J shed 2 bases, with 18 bases lying between them. The CDR3 protein is CASSLHDYTFNYGYTF. DNA for the CDR3: TGTGCCAGCAGCCTCCACGACTACACCTTCAACTATGGCTACACCTTC.

The chain is built from TRBV21-1 and TRBJ2-5; the DNA was not used to check the table's D call, TRBD1. TRBV21-1 is a known pseudogene. This CDR3 is 16 amino acids long. CDR3 region: CASSRKGQEYQETQYF. CDR3 DNA sequence: TGTGCCAGCAGCCGGAAGGGACAGGAGTACCAAGAGACCCAGTACTTC.

The chain is built from TRBV30 and TRBJ2-1; 15 positions agree with TRBD2. Trimming removed 2 bases from V and 9 bases from J; junction bases left unmatched: 5. The length of the CDR3 is 15 residues. The germline gives CDR1 GTSNPN, CDR2 SVGIG (reference sequence). Here the CDR3 DNA reads TGTGCCTGGAGTCTCGGACTAGCGGGGGGGGCTGAGCAGTTCTTC. Translated, it gives CAWSLGLAGGAEQFF.

The chain links TRBV6-5 to TRBJ1-3; possible D gene TRBD1, 5 bases. From germline, CDR1 is MNHEY and CDR2 SVGAGI. The CDR3 is 13 amino acids. The V and J ends lost 5 bases and 0 bases respectively, with 5 bases between them. CDR3 nucleotides: TGTGCCAGCAGTCAGGGCTCTGGAAACACCATATATTTT. Amino acids: CASSQGSGNTIYF.

In this sample, this clone turned up once. The J gene is TRBJ1-2, the V gene TRBV12-3 or TRBV12-4; TRBD1 might be the D (6 bases). Trimming removed 10 bases from V and 7 bases from J, with 19 bases in between. CDR3 size: 13 residues. The CDR3 sequence is CATSQGSVFGYTF. The CDR3 coding sequence is TGTGCCACAAGTCAGGGGAGTGTCTTTGGCTACACCTTC.

The chain employs TRBV5-1 and TRBJ1-2; D is undetermined. Trimming took 0 bases from V and 3 from J, leaving 12 bases between them. The CDR3 runs to 15 residues. Germline lookup yields CDR1 SGHRS and CDR2 YFSETQ. The CDR3 protein is CASSLDRSSYYGYTF. In DNA, the CDR3 is TGCGCCAGCAGCTTGGACAGATCATCATACTATGGCTACACCTTC.

The rearrangement links TRBV29-1 to TRBJ1-1, with D tentatively TRBD1 (6 bases). CDR3 length equals 16 residues. The germline V gene has CDR1 SQVTM and CDR2 ANQGSEA. With 6 bases removed from V and 0 bases from J, the gap between germline ends came to 20 bases. CDR3 amino acids: CSVMGNGGALNTEAFF. CDR3 nucleotides: TGCAGCGTGATGGGCAATGGGGGGGCCCTGAACACTGAAGCTTTCTTT.

The CDR3 is CASKGDSYEQYF. DNA for the CDR3: TGTGCCAGCAAGGGGGACTCCTACGAGCAGTACTTC. The chain recombines TRBV2 with TRBJ2-7; D possibly corresponds to TRBD1 (6 bases). V was trimmed by 7 bases and J by 0 bases, leaving 7 bases between them. The CDR3 loop spans 12 amino acids. Germline CDR1 SNHLY, CDR2 FYNNEI.

J is TRBJ2-3 and V is TRBV7-2; 10 bases are a match to TRBD2. V trimming: 5 bases; J trimming: 2 bases; junction bases outside the gene matches: 10. Germline CDR1 and CDR2: SGHTA and FQGNSA. There are 17 residues in the CDR3. CDR3 nucleotides: TGTGCCAGCAGCGTATCTACTAGCGGGGCTTTCACAGATACGCAGTATTTT. It specifies CASSVSTSGAFTDTQYF. The full variable domain, with the rest looked up from reference TRBV7-2 and TRBJ2-3, is GAGVSQSPSNKVTEKGKDVELRCDPISGHTALYWYRQSLGQGLEFLIYFQGNSAPDKSGLPSDRFSAERTGGSVSTLTIQRTQQEDSAVYLCASSVSTSGAFTDTQYFGPGTRLTVL.

The chain recombines TRBV4-2 with TRBJ1-6; D gene ambiguous. V lost 0 bases and J lost 5, with 8 bases in between. Germline V CDR1 and CDR2: LGHNA, YNFKEQ. This CDR3 is built from 15 residues. CDR3 loop: CASSQDPGNNSPLHF. CDR3 nucleotides: TGTGCCAGCAGCCAAGATCCGGGGAATAATTCACCCCTCCACTTT.

The rearrangement joins TRBV19 to TRBJ2-2, with TRBD1 matching 10 bases. The CDR3 loop spans 17 amino acids. Germline V gene sequence: CDR1 LNHDA, CDR2 SQIVND (reference sequence). Trimming took 6 bases from V and 2 from J; bases not matched to a gene: 9. CDR3 region: CASRPDRGGHNTGELFF. DNA for the CDR3: TGTGCCAGTAGGCCGGACAGGGGGGGACATAACACCGGGGAGCTGTTTTTT.